These 15 T cell receptor beta chains were sequenced from one sample in a study of shared clonotypes between healthy human individuals. This table comes from immunoSEQ multiplex PCR, and its TCRdb copy is limited to in-frame clones, with some not included. Among about 2 million clones listed, roughly 94% were seen once. Sequenced material: naive CD4+ T cells sorted from blood. As for subset: CD45RA+ positively selected. The receptors derive from a man aged 18 to 29 in good health.

The V gene is TRBV2, the J gene TRBJ1-5, with a weak D call TRBD1 (6 bases). The CDR3 sequence is 13 residues long. Germline V lookup: CDR1 SNHLY, CDR2 FYNNEI. Between the trimmed V and J ends, which lost 8 bases and 4 bases, there was a span of 12 bases. The CDR3 reads CASLGHLNQPQHF. Here the CDR3 DNA reads TGTGCCAGCCTGGGACATTTGAATCAGCCCCAGCATTTT.

The chain combines TRBV5-1 with TRBJ1-4, with TRBD1 matching 7 bases. Trimming took 4 bases from V and 7 from J; bases not matched to a gene: 4. Germline-derived CDR1 and CDR2 are SGHRS and YFSETQ. This CDR3 comprises 13 residues. As DNA, the CDR3 is TGCGCCAGCAGCAAGGGACAGCCTGAAAAACTGTTTTTT. Translated: CASSKGQPEKLFF.

The genes are TRBV6-5 and TRBJ2-3; D is ambiguous. Trimming removed 1 base from V and 8 bases from J, with 4 bases in between. CDR1 is MNHEY, CDR2 SVGAGI, per germline. The CDR3 has 11 amino acids. Written as DNA, the CDR3 is TGTGCCAGCAGTTACTTCGGTACGCAGTATTTT. Amino acid sequence: CASSYFGTQYF.

The chain is built from TRBV10-3 and TRBJ2-5, with 7 nucleotides matching TRBD2. Trimming took 8 bases from V and 5 from J; bases not matched to a gene: 5. Germline V gene sequence: CDR1 ENHRY, CDR2 SYGVKD. CDR3 length: 12 amino acids. The CDR3 DNA follows: TGTGCCATCGGCCGGGGGGAGGAGACCCAGTACTTC. This gives the protein CAIGRGEETQYF.

The chain recombines TRBV14 with TRBJ2-7, with D possibly matching TRBD2 (6 bases). This CDR3 comprises 17 residues. V lost 1 base and J lost 0, with 16 bases in between. Germline assignment: CDR1 SGHDN and CDR2 FVKESK. CDR3 residues: CASSQVLGGKGSYEQYF. The DNA of the CDR3 is TGTGCCAGCAGCCAAGTCCTTGGCGGGAAAGGCTCCTACGAGCAGTACTTC.

For this clone: One junction end does not reproduce the germline sequence, and a read error may be involved. The rearrangement uses TRBV10-1 and TRBJ2-5; 8 nucleotides match TRBD2. CDR3 length: 15 amino acids. Germline-derived CDR1 and CDR2 are WNHNN and SYGVQD (reference sequence). The CDR3 loop is CANPPGGRYQGTQYF. The CDR3 DNA sequence: TGCGCCAACCCCCCGGGCGGGAGGTACCAAGGGACCCAGTACTTC.

The chain is built from TRBV6-5 and TRBJ2-7; the match to TRBD1 covers 7 bases. Trimming took 5 bases from V and 6 from J; bases not matched to a gene: 4. The CDR3 has 12 residues. Germline CDR1 is MNHEY and CDR2 is SVGAGI. The CDR3 spells CASSRTGSEQYF. In DNA form, the CDR3 reads TGTGCCAGCAGTAGGACAGGTTCCGAGCAGTACTTC.

On this clone: The sample carries other DNA sequences with the same CDR3. This chain joins TRBV10-3 and TRBJ2-1; the D is unclear. Trimming cost V 3 bases and J 7 bases, with 4 bases left between them. Per germline, CDR1 ENHRY and CDR2 SYGVKD. The CDR3 loop spans 11 amino acids. CDR3 loop: CAISDFNEQFF. The CDR3 nucleotides are TGTGCCATCAGTGATTTTAATGAGCAGTTCTTC.

The chain employs TRBV10-3 and TRBJ2-3; D remains ambiguous. Germline CDR1 is ENHRY and CDR2 is SYGVKD. The CDR3 length is 12 residues. V shed 2 bases and J shed 7 bases, with 7 bases lying between them. For the CDR3, the DNA is TGTGCCATCAGTGAGGGCCCAAATACGCAGTATTTT. Amino acid sequence: CAISEGPNTQYF.

The V call is TRBV6-6, the J call TRBJ2-3; perhaps TRBD1 as D (6 bases). This CDR3 spans 16 amino acids. With 0 bases removed from V and 7 bases from J, the gap between germline ends came to 17 bases. Per the germline V gene, CDR1 is MNHNY and CDR2 is SVGAGI (reference sequence). The CDR3 loop is CASSYSVTGLGNTQYF. In DNA, the CDR3 is TGTGCCAGCAGTTACTCGGTGACAGGACTGGGGAATACGCAGTATTTT.

The chain couples TRBV28 to TRBJ2-4; 7 bases are a match to TRBD1. Per germline, CDR1 MDHEN and CDR2 SYDVKM. The CDR3 length is 15 residues. The V and J ends lost 7 bases and 0 bases, in that order; junction bases with no gene match: 6. CDR3 residues: CASTSGQLAKNIQYF. CDR3 sequence (DNA): TGTGCCAGCACCTCGGGACAGCTAGCCAAAAACATTCAGTACTTC.

The chain couples TRBV9 to TRBJ1-2, with TRBD1 as a possible D gene (5 bases). The CDR3 covers 15 residues. The V gene lost 0 bases and the J gene lost 8 bases, with 17 bases spanning the gap. Germline V gene sequence: CDR1 SGDLS, CDR2 YYNGEE. The CDR3 loop is CASSVDSAGPGGYTF. For the CDR3, the DNA is TGTGCCAGCAGCGTAGATTCCGCAGGGCCTGGAGGCTACACCTTC.

This chain connects TRBV5-1 to TRBJ1-2; TRBD1 aligns across 8 bases. This CDR3 comprises 13 residues. Trimming took 5 bases from V and 8 from J; bases not matched to a gene: 8. Germline loops: CDR1 SGHRS, CDR2 YFSETQ. CDR3 bases: TGCGCCAGCAGTCGTAAGACAGGGGAGGGCTACACCTTC. Protein sequence: CASSRKTGEGYTF.

As regards this clone: Other DNA sequences in this specimen translate into the identical CDR3. V usage is TRBV9 and J usage is TRBJ2-1; weak D call: TRBD2 (6 bases). CDR1 is SGDLS and CDR2 is YYNGEE in the germline V gene. The CDR3 spans 15 residues. The germline V and J ends were trimmed by 0 bases and 2 bases, with 9 bases remaining between them. This CDR3 is CASSVEEGPYNEQFF. Written as DNA, the CDR3 is TGTGCCAGCAGCGTAGAGGAGGGCCCCTACAATGAGCAGTTCTTC.

This rearrangement joins TRBV27 to TRBJ2-7, with D possibly called TRBD1 or TRBD2 (5 bases each). This CDR3 has 13 residues. The V end lost 7 bases, the J end lost 7 bases, and 17 bases lay between the germline ends. Germline loops: CDR1 MNHEY, CDR2 SMNVEV (reference sequence). DNA of the CDR3: TGTGCCAGCACCGGGACCCCGGTCGGGGAGCAGTACTTC. Amino acid sequence: CASTGTPVGEQYF.